Each of the 22 T cell receptor beta chains below was sequenced from the same sample in a study of cytomegalovirus exposure and HLA in healthy donors (dated by TCRdb to the late 2010s). The receptor library was made with the immunoSEQ multiplex PCR assay. A mixture of 60 forward primers for TCR Vbeta segments and 13 reverse primers for TCR Jbeta segments was used in the multiplex PCR. The immuneACCESS repertoire file appears here via TCRdb, limited to in-frame rearrangements. These files lack a portion of the clones; in checked studies, under half of the deficit traces to unresolved V genes, and the cause of the others is not known. Across this sample there are over 100,000 clones, with around 80% seen only once. The ten largest clones take up roughly 1.8% of the sample. Specimen: PBMCs. These receptors were collected from a woman between 35 and 50 years old in good health and CMV-seronegative.

About this clone: Compared with germline, one end of the junction differs, possibly owing to a read error. The chain is built from TRBV28 and TRBJ2-7; TRBD2 aligns across 14 bases. There are 11 residues in the CDR3. CDR1 is MDHEN, CDR2 SYDVKM, per germline. The CDR3 coding sequence is TGTGCCAGCAGTCAGGGACTAGCGGGGGACTTC. It is translated as CASSQGLAGDF.

This sequence joins TRBV19 and TRBJ1-1, with D maybe TRBD1 (6 bases). Germline-derived CDR1 and CDR2 are LNHDA and SQIVND (reference sequence). Trimming removed 2 bases at V and 3 bases at J, with 10 bases between. There are 14 residues in the CDR3. The CDR3 is CASSISQGYTEAFF. The CDR3 nucleotides are TGTGCCAGTAGTATATCACAGGGCTACACTGAAGCTTTCTTT. Using reference TRBV19 and TRBJ1-1 for the parts outside the CDR3, the full variable domain is DGGITQSPKYLFRKEGQNVTLSCEQNLNHDAMYWYRQDPGQGLRLIYYSQIVNDFQKGDIAEGYSVSREKKESFPLTVTSAQKNPTAFYLCASSISQGYTEAFFGQGTRLTVV.

V is TRBV5-1 and J is TRBJ1-4; D call uncertain. CDR1 and CDR2 (germline): SGHRS, YFSETQ. Trimming cost V 0 bases and J 7 bases, with 7 bases left between them. This CDR3 is built from 13 residues. The chain's CDR3 is CASSLGSGEKLFF. CDR3 nucleotides: TGCGCCAGCAGCTTGGGGTCGGGTGAAAAACTGTTTTTT.

The gene calls are TRBV6-1 and TRBJ1-5, with 7 bases aligning to TRBD1. Germline V gene sequence: CDR1 MNHNS, CDR2 SASEGT. The CDR3 runs 15 residues. V lost 6 bases, J lost 5 bases, and 10 bases stayed unmatched. The CDR3 loop reads CASRLTGDGHQPQHF. The CDR3 DNA is TGTGCCAGCAGGCTAACAGGGGACGGGCATCAGCCCCAGCATTTT.

This clone has a handful of counts. The chain joins TRBV6-4 to TRBJ2-7; 8 bases map to TRBD1. The CDR3 contains 13 residues. CDR1 and CDR2 (germline): MRHNA, SNTAGT. Trimming cost V 11 bases and J 0 bases; bases outside gene matches: 6. CDR3 in amino acids: CAANRGSSYEQYF. DNA for the CDR3: TGTGCCGCGAACAGGGGGAGCTCCTACGAGCAGTACTTC.

The chain couples TRBV2 to TRBJ2-5; 11 bases fit TRBD2. From germline, CDR1 is SNHLY and CDR2 FYNNEI. There are 16 residues in the CDR3. After removal of 5 bases from V and 3 bases from J, the junction contained 8 bases not matched to a gene. CDR3 sequence: CASSLNSGRAKETQYF. Written as DNA, the CDR3 is TGTGCCAGCAGTCTGAATAGCGGGAGGGCCAAAGAGACCCAGTACTTC.

V and J are TRBV4-1 and TRBJ2-1; TRBD1 is a possible D gene (5 bases). The CDR3 has 15 amino acids. Per germline, CDR1 MGHRA and CDR2 YSYEKL. V was trimmed by 4 bases and J by 0 bases, leaving 10 bases between them. The CDR3 nucleotides read TGCGCCAGCAGCCTAGGACAAGCCTCCTACAATGAGCAGTTCTTC. Translated: CASSLGQASYNEQFF.

This clone was observed a single time. V gene TRBV6-1 combines with J gene TRBJ2-1; TRBD1 matches at 9 bases. The CDR3 covers 13 residues. Germline V gene sequence: CDR1 MNHNS, CDR2 SASEGT. Losses at the gene ends were 8 bases for V and 9 bases for J; bases not matched to a gene: 8. The DNA of the CDR3 is TGTGCCAGCGACAGGGGGGGAAGCACTGAGCAGTTCTTC. Amino acid sequence: CASDRGGSTEQFF.

This clone was recorded only once. The chain is built from TRBV11-2 and TRBJ2-7, with TRBD2 matching 12 bases. Trimming took 9 bases from V and 6 from J; bases not matched to a gene: 3. CDR1 and CDR2 (germline): SGHAT, FQNNGV. The CDR3 has 12 amino acids. In DNA, the CDR3 is TGTGCCAGTTCTAGCGGGAGGGGCGAGCAGTACTTC. The encoded protein is CASSSGRGEQYF.

About this clone: The junction departs from the called germline gene at one end, perhaps through a read error. DNA of the CDR3: TGTTCCAGCAGCTTCACAGGGGCGCATCAGCCCCAGCATTTT. Its translation is CSSSFTGAHQPQHF. J is TRBJ1-5 and V is TRBV7-9, with 7 bases lining up with TRBD1. The CDR3 has 14 residues. The germline V gene encodes CDR1 SEHNR and CDR2 FQNEAQ (reference sequence). The variable domain in full, completed from reference TRBV7-9 and TRBJ1-5, reads DTGVSQNPRHKITKRGQNVTFRCDPISEHNRLYWYRQTLGQGPEFLTYFQNEAQLEKSRLLSDRFSAERPKGSFSTLEIQRTEQGDSAMYLCSSSFTGAHQPQHFGDGTRLSIL.

The CDR3 reads CAISETGQQGTPSEGKLFF. Written as DNA, the CDR3 is TGTGCCATCAGTGAGACCGGACAGCAGGGTACCCCCTCTGAGGGAAAACTGTTTTTT. The chain recombines TRBV10-3 with TRBJ1-4; tentative D call: TRBD1 (6 bases). Per germline, CDR1 ENHRY and CDR2 SYGVKD. V was pared by 2 bases and J by 10 bases, with 29 bases between. This CDR3 is built from 19 residues.

The rearrangement joins TRBV5-1 to TRBJ2-7; 10 nucleotides align to TRBD1. The CDR3 contains 15 residues. CDR1 is SGHRS and CDR2 is YFSETQ in the germline V gene. V dropped 4 bases and J dropped 2; count of bases not matched to a gene: 6. The CDR3 DNA sequence: TGCGCCAGCAGCCGGGACAGGGGTAGCCCCTACGAGCAGTACTTC. Amino acid sequence: CASSRDRGSPYEQYF.

This clone has only a few counts. The CDR3 DNA is TGTGCCAGCAGTCCAGCGACAGGGTACCGACGGACAGATACGCAGTATTTT. Its translation is CASSPATGYRRTDTQYF. This chain links TRBV27 with TRBJ2-3; 7 bases are shared with TRBD1. This CDR3 comprises 17 residues. In germline, CDR1 is MNHEY, CDR2 SMNVEV (reference sequence). Trimming at V came to 5 bases and at J to 3 bases, leaving 14 bases not matched to a gene.

This clone has only a few counts. The V call is TRBV4-1, the J call TRBJ2-7, with 8 nucleotides matching TRBD1. The CDR3 runs 18 residues. The J segment lost 4 bases and the V segment lost 7 bases, leaving 21 bases of the junction unmatched. Germline lookup yields CDR1 MGHRA and CDR2 YSYEKL. This CDR3 reads CASTEDSPVQGVAYEQYF. The CDR3 DNA reads TGCGCCAGCACTGAAGACTCCCCGGTACAGGGGGTCGCATACGAGCAGTACTTC.

The chain joins TRBV11-2 to TRBJ2-5; D call uncertain. In germline, CDR1 is SGHAT, CDR2 FQNNGV. The ends were cut back, 1 base at V and 4 bases at J, with 7 bases in the middle. CDR3 length equals 13 residues. In DNA form, the CDR3 reads TGTGCCAGCAGCTTAGGAGTCCGAGAGACCCAGTACTTC. This encodes CASSLGVRETQYF.

V gene TRBV4-3 combines with J gene TRBJ2-5; D might be TRBD2 (6 bases). V dropped 6 bases and J dropped 7 bases, with 9 bases sitting between them. The CDR3 sequence is 11 residues long. From germline, CDR1 is LGHNA and CDR2 YSLEER. CDR3 nucleotides: TGCGCCAGCAGTGAGGGAGGGACCCAGTACTTC. This translates into CASSEGGTQYF.

J is TRBJ2-7 and V is TRBV20-1; D unclear. Trimming stripped 6 bases from V and 8 bases from J, with 14 bases between. Germline lookup yields CDR1 DFQATT and CDR2 SNEGSKA (reference sequence). CDR3 length equals 11 residues. The CDR3 coding sequence is TGCAGTGCCGAACTATACTCAAAGCAGTACTTC. Its protein is CSAELYSKQYF.

The rearrangement uses TRBV27 and TRBJ2-6; 12 bases map to TRBD1. In germline, CDR1 is MNHEY, CDR2 SMNVEV (reference sequence). The CDR3 runs to 18 residues. Unmatched junction bases numbered 9, after V lost 5 bases and J lost 4 bases. CDR3 coding DNA: TGTGCCAGCAGTACGGGACAGGGGGCGAGGTCCGGGGCCAACGTCCTGACTTTC. Protein: CASSTGQGARSGANVLTF. The entire variable domain, with the rest obtained from reference TRBV27 and TRBJ2-6, is as follows: EAQVTQNPRYLITVTGKKLTVTCSQNMNHEYMSWYRQDPGLGLRQIYYSMNVEVTDKGDVPEGYKVSRKEKRNFPLILESPSPNQTSLYFCASSTGQGARSGANVLTFGAGSRLTVL.

The chain has TRBV7-3 and TRBJ1-5; unclear D gene. CDR1 and CDR2 from the germline V gene are SGHTA and FQGTGA. V was cut by 4 bases and J by 4 bases, with 8 bases left in between. The CDR3 runs to 13 residues. In DNA form, the CDR3 reads TGTGCCAGCAGCTCAGGAGGAAATCAGCCCCAGCATTTT. As protein: CASSSGGNQPQHF.

In DNA, the CDR3 is TGTGCCAGCAGCCAAGACCCCCCGGGAAAGCAGTACTTC. It translates to CASSQDPPGKQYF. V gene TRBV14 combines with J gene TRBJ2-7; weak D call: TRBD2 (5 bases). V lost 0 bases and J 8 bases, leaving 11 bases between the germline ends. The CDR3 has 13 amino acids. Germline V gives CDR1 SGHDN, CDR2 FVKESK.

The V gene is TRBV4-1, the J gene TRBJ1-5; a possible D gene is TRBD1 (6 bases). The CDR3 runs 16 residues. Trimming stripped 4 bases from V and 4 bases from J, with 17 bases between. The V gene's germline CDR1 is MGHRA and CDR2 YSYEKL. CDR3 amino acids: CASSPGTRMGNQPQHF. In DNA, the CDR3 is TGCGCCAGCAGCCCCGGGACAAGGATGGGGAATCAGCCCCAGCATTTT.

The V gene is TRBV7-8, the J gene TRBJ2-3, with 7 bases that match TRBD1. The germline V gene encodes CDR1 SGHVS and CDR2 FQNEAQ. J gave up 0 bases and V 4 bases, and 4 bases lay outside the gene matches. This CDR3 is built from 15 residues. The CDR3 sequence is CASSSTGPSTDTQYF. DNA of the CDR3: TGTGCCAGCAGCTCGACAGGGCCCAGCACAGATACGCAGTATTTT.